This T cell receptor (beta chain) came from a study of CD8 T cell repertoires and HIV-1 epitope variants. Study information: Twenty-five autologous and known Gag and Nef epitope variant peptides each stimulated T cells separately. An uncultured baseline aliquot held 1M T cells.

With 2 bases removed from V and 1 base from J, the gap between germline ends came to 9 bases. The CDR3 covers 14 residues. Looked up from germline, CDR1 is MNHNS and CDR2 is SASEGT. Clones were sequenced by immunoSEQ multiplex PCR, and TCRdb holds only the in-frame ones, with some missing. Among roughly 100,000 clones listed, 70% to 75% were seen once. V is TRBV6-1 and J is TRBJ2-7; D perhaps matches TRBD1 (5 bases). The clonotype comes from a male donor with HIV. The sample taken for sequencing was uncultured baseline CD8+ T cells from peripheral blood mononuclear cells (PBMCs). The CDR3 sequence: CASSEQGASYEQYF. As DNA, the CDR3 is TGTGCCAGCAGTGAACAAGGGGCTTCCTACGAGCAGTACTTC.